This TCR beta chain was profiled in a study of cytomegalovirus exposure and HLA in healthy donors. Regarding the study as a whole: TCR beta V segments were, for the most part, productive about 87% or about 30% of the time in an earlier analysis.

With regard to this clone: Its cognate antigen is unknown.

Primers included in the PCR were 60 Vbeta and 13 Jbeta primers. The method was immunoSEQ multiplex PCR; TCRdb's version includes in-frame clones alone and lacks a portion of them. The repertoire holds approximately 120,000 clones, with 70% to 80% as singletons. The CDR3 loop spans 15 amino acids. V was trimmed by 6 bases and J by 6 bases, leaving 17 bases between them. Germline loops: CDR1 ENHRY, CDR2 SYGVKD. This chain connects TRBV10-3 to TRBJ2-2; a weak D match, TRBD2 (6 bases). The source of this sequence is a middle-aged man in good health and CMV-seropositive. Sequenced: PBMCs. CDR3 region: CAIRDYTETAGELFF. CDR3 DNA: TGTGCCATCAGGGACTATACAGAAACTGCCGGGGAGCTGTTTTTT.